This entry lists 24 T cell receptor beta chains sequenced from one sample in a study of T cell repertoires in aging, cancer and after chemotherapy. Amplification of TCR beta used genomic DNA extracted from peripheral blood. Rearranged V-D-J TRB sequences were amplified with a mixed TRB-A/B primer pool. TCRdb recomputed calls from the multiplex PCR reads with MiXCR, one row per CDR3 protein. There are fewer than 7,500 distinct CDR3 sequences in the sample; about 38% occur only once, and around 47% lies in the top ten. Material: blood. The receptors stem from a human donor in good health.

This clonotype appeared a few times. The gene calls are TRBV18 and TRBJ2-5; no firm D call. The CDR3 loop spans 16 amino acids. V lost 5 bases and J lost 2, with 18 bases in between. CDR1 and CDR2 (germline): KGHSH, LQKENI. This CDR3 reads CASSSYLEATQETQYF. The CDR3 nucleotides are TGTGCCAGCTCATCGTATCTTGAAGCTACGCAAGAGACCCAGTACTTC.

Only a few counts were recorded for this clonotype. The rearrangement links TRBV6-4 to TRBJ2-3, with 10 bases aligning to TRBD2. Germline CDR1 MRHNA, CDR2 SNTAGT. The CDR3 is 15 amino acids. V lost 2 bases to trimming and J lost 4 bases; unmatched junction nucleotides: 3. The CDR3 nucleotides are TGTGCCAGCAGTGACACGAGCGGGGGGGCAGATACGCAGTATTTT. Its protein is CASSDTSGGADTQYF.

This chain links TRBV6-5 with TRBJ1-6; D gene unclear. CDR3 length: 14 amino acids. Trimming stripped 2 bases from V and 9 bases from J, with 11 bases between. CDR1 MNHEY and CDR2 SVGAGI come from the germline V gene. The CDR3 nucleotides read TGTGCCAGCAGTTACAGGGAAGCGGCTTCACCCCTCCACTTT. Its protein product is CASSYREAASPLHF.

This clonotype was picked up a small number of times. V and J are TRBV5-6 and TRBJ2-1; D gene unclear. The V gene lost 2 bases and the J gene lost 12 bases, with 9 bases spanning the gap. Germline V gene lookup returns CDR1 SGHDT and CDR2 YYEEEE. The CDR3 has 11 amino acids. CDR3 sequence: CASSFGRVQFF. The CDR3 region has the DNA TGTGCCAGCAGCTTCGGCCGGGTGCAGTTCTTC.

With respect to this clonotype: Germline and junction disagree at one end, which may indicate a read error. This chain uses TRBV18 with TRBJ2-5; 10 bases match TRBD1. Germline CDR1 is KGHSH and CDR2 is LQKENI. The CDR3 spans 16 residues. This chain's CDR3 is CAGSPGTGDFQETQYF. DNA for the CDR3: TGTGCCGGCTCACCCGGGACAGGGGACTTCCAAGAGACCCAGTACTTC.

The genes are TRBV5-3 and TRBJ1-2; D is perhaps TRBD1 (6 bases). TRBV5-3 carries the ORF label, with uncertain function. This CDR3 comprises 14 residues. V lost 8 bases, J lost 1 base, and 15 bases lay in between. Written as DNA, the CDR3 is TGTGCCAGCAGGGCGAACAGGGATAACTATGGCTACACCTTC. The encoded protein is CASRANRDNYGYTF.

This clonotype was picked up a small number of times. The chain recombines TRBV19 with TRBJ2-1; unclear D gene. CDR3 length: 14 amino acids. Trimming stripped 1 base from V and 4 bases from J, with 8 bases between. Germline V gene data show CDR1 as LNHDA and CDR2 as SQIVND (reference sequence). CDR3 DNA sequence: TGTGCCAGTAGTATAGCAGGCAATTACAATGAGCAGTTCTTC. The encoded protein is CASSIAGNYNEQFF. The full variable domain, completed using reference TRBV19 and TRBJ2-1, is DGGITQSPKYLFRKEGQNVTLSCEQNLNHDAMYWYRQDPGQGLRLIYYSQIVNDFQKGDIAEGYSVSREKKESFPLTVTSAQKNPTAFYLCASSIAGNYNEQFFGPGTRLTVL.

The count of this clonotype is one. The V and J genes are TRBV10-3 and TRBJ1-3; D is unresolved. The V gene's germline CDR1 is ENHRY and CDR2 SYGVKD. This CDR3 comprises 13 residues. V was shortened by 10 bases and J by 2 bases, with 12 bases between the two germline ends. The CDR3 sequence is CATTREAGNTIYF. The CDR3 DNA sequence: TGTGCCACCACTCGCGAGGCTGGAAACACCATATATTTT.

The rearrangement links TRBV6-5 to TRBJ2-1; the match to TRBD1 covers 9 bases. The length of the CDR3 is 15 residues. After removal of 5 bases from V and 5 bases from J, the junction contained 7 bases not matched to a gene. The germline V gene encodes CDR1 MNHEY and CDR2 SVGAGI. In DNA form, the CDR3 reads TGTGCCAGCAGTCCTTCCGGGACAGGGAACAATGAGCAGTTCTTC. Translating gives CASSPSGTGNNEQFF.

The table lists this clonotype with a few counts. The V gene is TRBV6-5, the J gene TRBJ2-5, with D uncertain. Germline V gene sequence: CDR1 MNHEY, CDR2 SVGAGI. The CDR3 is made up of 14 amino acids. V was cut by 8 bases and J by 5 bases, with 18 bases left in between. CDR3 sequence (DNA): TGTGCCAGCCAAAGAACAGCCCAAGCGGAGACCCAGTACTTC. Translating it yields CASQRTAQAETQYF.

The chain recombines TRBV20-1 with TRBJ2-3, with TRBD2 identical over 8 bases. Germline lookup yields CDR1 DFQATT and CDR2 SNEGSKA (reference sequence). Trimming took 3 bases from V and 4 from J; bases not matched to a gene: 3. The CDR3 extends over 13 amino acids. The CDR3: CSARGLVSDTQYF. CDR3 sequence (DNA): TGCAGTGCTAGGGGACTAGTATCAGATACGCAGTATTTT.

CDR3 in DNA: TGTGCCAGCAGCCAGAGGACAGGGGTTCGGGGTGAGCAGTTCTTC. Translated: CASSQRTGVRGEQFF. This rearrangement joins TRBV6-5 to TRBJ2-1; 9 bases are a match to TRBD1. The CDR3 is 15 amino acids. Germline CDR1 and CDR2: MNHEY and SVGAGI. After removal of 6 bases from V and 9 bases from J, the junction contained 12 bases not matched to a gene.

V usage is TRBV19 and J usage is TRBJ1-1; D unclear. V shed 7 bases and J shed 0 bases, with 0 bases lying between them. The CDR3 has 10 amino acids. Germline loops: CDR1 LNHDA, CDR2 SQIVND (reference sequence). The CDR3 loop is CASMNTEAFF. DNA of the CDR3: TGTGCCAGTATGAACACTGAAGCTTTCTTT.

The J gene is TRBJ1-4, the V gene TRBV6-6; 8 bases map to TRBD1. The germline gives CDR1 MNHNY, CDR2 SVGAGI (reference sequence). This CDR3 spans 13 amino acids. The V gene end was trimmed by 5 bases and the J gene end by 10 bases; junction bases not matched to a gene: 6. CDR3 amino acids: CASSTDRGGKLFF. The DNA of the CDR3 is TGTGCCAGCAGTACCGACAGGGGAGGAAAACTGTTTTTT.

This clonotype appeared a single time. This sequence joins TRBV6-5 and TRBJ2-7; maybe TRBD1 (6 bases). CDR1 MNHEY and CDR2 SVGAGI come from the germline V gene. This CDR3 is built from 15 residues. Trimming took off 4 bases at V and 0 bases at J, with 13 bases between the two ends. The CDR3, as DNA: TGTGCCAGCAGTTCTGGACAGTTGAGCTCCTACGAGCAGTACTTC. Translation: CASSSGQLSSYEQYF.

This chain joins TRBV7-9 and TRBJ2-2; D is unresolved. V was cut by 2 bases and J by 8 bases, with 9 bases left in between. CDR1 is SEHNR and CDR2 is FQNEAQ in the germline V gene (reference sequence). This CDR3 is built from 13 residues. The CDR3 loop is CASSLTHLGELFF. The CDR3 DNA follows: TGTGCCAGCAGCTTAACCCATTTAGGGGAGCTGTTTTTT.

This clonotype has more than one count but fewer than ten. V gene TRBV6-2 or TRBV6-3 combines with J gene TRBJ2-1, with 10 bases matching TRBD2. Looked up from germline, CDR1 is MNHEY and CDR2 is SVGEGT. The CDR3 is 15 amino acids. V was pared by 2 bases and J by 9 bases, with 7 bases of the junction left unmatched. DNA of the CDR3: TGTGCCAGCAGTTACACGAGCGGGGGGGTTGGTGAGCAGTTCTTC. Its translation: CASSYTSGGVGEQFF.

The V gene is TRBV12-3 or TRBV12-4, the J gene TRBJ1-3; no clear D gene. The CDR3 spans 15 residues. V lost 3 bases, J lost 3 bases, and 12 bases lay in between. The CDR3 coding sequence is TGTGCCAGCAGTTTCACGGGGATTAGTGGAAACACCATATATTTT. This translates into CASSFTGISGNTIYF.

Turning to this clonotype: One junction end disagrees with the germline gene, perhaps due to a read error. The V gene is TRBV12-3 or TRBV12-4, the J gene TRBJ2-3, with D perhaps TRBD1 or TRBD2 (6 bases each). The CDR3 extends over 15 amino acids. The CDR3 nucleotides read TGTGCCATCAGTGAACCGGGGGCGCGTGCAGATACGCAGTATTTT. As protein: CAISEPGARADTQYF.

This clonotype was seen a handful of times. The chain combines TRBV5-6 with TRBJ2-7, with D possibly TRBD1 on 5 matching bases. The germline gives CDR1 SGHDT, CDR2 YYEEEE. The germline V and J ends were trimmed by 7 bases and 4 bases, with 15 bases remaining between them. This CDR3 is built from 13 residues. This chain's CDR3 is CASHRGRRYEQYF. The CDR3 coding sequence is TGTGCCAGCCATAGGGGCAGAAGGTACGAGCAGTACTTC.

This clonotype was observed a few times. J is TRBJ2-7 and V is TRBV5-6, with 7 bases that match TRBD1. The length of the CDR3 is 14 residues. From germline, CDR1 is SGHDT and CDR2 YYEEEE. V lost 5 bases, J lost 2 bases, and 7 bases stayed unmatched. The CDR3 DNA reads TGTGCCAGCAGAAGAGGGACAGCACCCTACGAGCAGTACTTC. Amino acids: CASRRGTAPYEQYF.

This clonotype showed up just a few times. The chain links TRBV6-2 or TRBV6-3 to TRBJ2-6, with TRBD1 as a possible D gene (5 bases). The CDR3 has 15 residues. V dropped 9 bases and J dropped 0 bases, with 12 bases sitting between them. The germline CDR1 and CDR2 sequences are MNHEY and SVGEGT. CDR3 sequence reads: CASTPGSSGANVLTF. CDR3 in DNA: TGTGCCAGTACCCCAGGGTCCTCTGGGGCCAACGTCCTGACTTTC.

V and J are TRBV7-9 and TRBJ1-1; 7 positions match TRBD1. Germline trimming cut 6 bases from V and 0 bases from J; bases unmatched to any gene: 7. CDR1 and CDR2 (germline): SEHNR, FQNEAQ (reference sequence). The length of the CDR3 is 15 residues. In nucleotides, the CDR3 is TGTGCCAGCAGAGACCACAGGGGCATGAACACTGAAGCTTTCTTT. It codes for CASRDHRGMNTEAFF.

This clonotype is medium-sized. The V gene is TRBV15, the J gene TRBJ2-1; 7 nucleotides align to TRBD1. Germline V lookup: CDR1 LNHNV, CDR2 YYDKDF (reference sequence). J gave up 7 bases and V 4 bases, and 7 bases lay outside the gene matches. The CDR3 contains 14 residues. CDR3 residues: CATSTRFRGNEQFF. The CDR3 nucleotides are TGTGCCACCAGCACTAGATTCAGGGGGAATGAGCAGTTCTTC.